This T cell receptor beta chain came from a study of cytotoxic CD8 clonotypes in ibrutinib-treated CLL. The data were produced by immunoSEQ multiplex PCR, yet TCRdb's version contains in-frame clones alone and is incomplete. Among over 110,000 clones listed, around 93% were seen once. Losses at the gene ends were 4 bases for V and 7 bases for J; bases not matched to a gene: 7. Per germline, CDR1 SGHRS and CDR2 YFSETQ. The CDR3 runs 13 residues. Source: PBMCs, taken after 12 months of ibrutinib treatment. V gene TRBV5-1 combines with J gene TRBJ2-7, with 8 bases matching TRBD2. The clonotype was recovered from a human donor with chronic lymphocytic leukemia. CDR3 sequence reads: CASSLGTSNEQYF. DNA of the CDR3: TGCGCCAGCAGCCTCGGGACTAGTAATGAGCAGTACTTC.